Shown below are 8 T cell receptor beta chains from a single sample sequenced in a study of T cell responses to AZD1222 COVID-19 vaccine. Here immunoSEQ multiplex PCR was the method, and the copy in TCRdb shows in-frame clones only, minus some. Here the sample spans 150,000 to 200,000 clones, 90% being singletons. Here the sequenced sample was peripheral blood, taken on day 0 of AZD1222 vaccination. Source of these receptors: an adult in good health.

The chain links TRBV5-6 to TRBJ2-5; tentative D call: TRBD1 (6 bases). Germline V CDR1 and CDR2: SGHDT, YYEEEE. The CDR3 runs to 14 residues. V dropped 4 bases and J dropped 5 bases, with 15 bases sitting between them. The CDR3: CASSKKQGYETQYF. The CDR3 DNA is TGTGCCAGCAGCAAGAAACAGGGATACGAGACCCAGTACTTC. The full variable domain, in which reference TRBV5-6 and TRBJ2-5 provide the parts outside the CDR3, is DAGVTQSPTHLIKTRGQQVTLRCSPKSGHDTVSWYQQALGQGPQFIFQYYEEEERQRGNFPDRFSGHQFPNYSSELNVNALLLGDSALYLCASSKKQGYETQYFGPGTRLLVL.

A single count supports this clone. This chain joins TRBV5-4 and TRBJ1-1; 7 bases match TRBD1. J gave up 5 bases and V 4 bases, and 14 bases lay outside the gene matches. Germline CDR1 SGHNT, CDR2 YYREEE (reference sequence). CDR3 size: 16 residues. CDR3: CASSPGSTGRGTEAFF. The CDR3 bases are TGTGCCAGCAGCCCGGGGTCGACAGGGAGGGGAACTGAAGCTTTCTTT.

This clone was detected a few times. The chain couples TRBV7-2 to TRBJ1-2; perhaps TRBD1 as D (5 bases). Germline loops: CDR1 SGHTA, CDR2 FQGNSA. The CDR3 is 14 amino acids. Trimming removed 1 base at V and 8 bases at J, with 14 bases between. Written as DNA, the CDR3 is TGTGCCAGCAGCTTAGGGCCAGGGTCGGAGGGCTACACCTTC. Translated: CASSLGPGSEGYTF.

The chain's CDR3 is CASSLRGGQPQHF. The CDR3 DNA reads TGTGCCAGCAGCTTAAGGGGGGGCCAGCCCCAGCATTTT. This chain uses TRBV7-3 with TRBJ1-5, with a possible D match to TRBD1 (6 bases). Trimming took off 1 base at V and 7 bases at J, with 8 bases between the two ends. Germline V gene sequence: CDR1 SGHTA, CDR2 FQGTGA. The CDR3 is 13 amino acids.

The chain uses TRBV6-6 and TRBJ1-6; D may be TRBD1 (6 bases). Per germline, CDR1 MNHNY and CDR2 SVGAGI (reference sequence). V was trimmed by 5 bases and J by 12 bases, leaving 14 bases between them. This CDR3 has 13 amino acids. CDR3 coding DNA: TGTGCCAGCAGTACAACAGGGTTGGAACCCCTCCACTTT. Translated, it gives CASSTTGLEPLHF.

This clone has a single count. The V and J genes are TRBV5-6 and TRBJ2-2; 7 bases fit TRBD1. This CDR3 contains 16 residues. The V and J ends lost 1 base and 2 bases, in that order; junction bases with no gene match: 5. Germline CDR1 is SGHDT and CDR2 is YYEEEE. The CDR3 DNA reads TGTGCCAGCAGCTTGAGGGACAGCGGAAACACCGGGGAGCTGTTTTTT. As protein: CASSLRDSGNTGELFF.

In its sample, this clone was seen once. The chain joins TRBV21-1 to TRBJ1-1; the table's TRBD1 call for D was not verified on the DNA. TRBV21-1 is a pseudogene locus. The CDR3 length is 17 residues. The chain's CDR3 is CASSKCRTRTENTEAFF. CDR3 nucleotides: TGTGCCAGCAGCAAATGTCGCACCCGGACAGAGAACACTGAAGCTTTCTTT.

The rearrangement uses TRBV7-9 and TRBJ1-2; D unresolved. Trimming cost V 6 bases and J 1 base, with 12 bases left between them. CDR3 length equals 14 residues. Germline V lookup: CDR1 SEHNR, CDR2 FQNEAQ (reference sequence). CDR3 loop: CASSHDWDNYGYTF. The CDR3 region has the DNA TGTGCCAGCAGTCACGATTGGGATAACTATGGCTACACCTTC.